The text below deals with one T cell receptor (beta chain). This entry belongs to a study of siplizumab effects on memory and regulatory T cells. The CDR3 runs 16 residues. Between the trimmed V and J ends, which lost 7 bases and 2 bases, there was a span of 17 bases. Germline V lookup: CDR1 WNHNN, CDR2 SYGVQD (reference sequence). Sequencing used immunoSEQ multiplex PCR; TCRdb keeps in-frame clones, though not all of them. This sample yields about 94,000 clones, of which approximately 93% are seen a single time; around 0.33% belongs to the top ten. This sequence was found in a human donor in good health. J is TRBJ1-4 and V is TRBV10-1; tentatively, D is TRBD1 (5 bases). Input material: non-Treg CD4+ T cells sorted from blood. CDR3 sequence reads: CASNERTTITNEKLFF. CDR3 bases: TGCGCCAGCAACGAAAGGACAACAATCACTAATGAAAAACTGTTTTTT.